This T cell receptor beta chain emerged from a study of blood T cell repertoires in COVID-19. About the study: Samples representing acute and convalescent COVID-19 were sourced from the United States, Italy and Spain. PBMCs, B-cell-depleted T cells, or T cells provided the cDNA or gDNA that made up the material.

The germline V gene encodes CDR1 SGHVS and CDR2 FQNEAQ. The CDR3 contains 15 residues. With 4 bases clipped from V and 4 bases from J, the junction kept 6 bases outside the gene matches. Methods used by the authors: Reference gene primers were amplified, and this amplification served to estimate nucleated cell counts. The table came from immunoSEQ multiplex PCR; TCRdb's copy has only in-frame clones and leaves some out. The DNA gave D and trimming, while V, J and clone size come from that table. The table lists approximately 140,000 clones, 65% to 80% of them singletons. Sequenced sample: peripheral blood. The chain combines TRBV7-8 with TRBJ2-1, with 8 bases aligning to TRBD1. This TCR was recovered from an elderly man with acute or convalescent COVID-19. The CDR3 loop reads CASSSGTGFYNEQFF. The CDR3, as DNA: TGTGCCAGCAGCTCCGGGACAGGATTTTACAATGAGCAGTTCTTC.